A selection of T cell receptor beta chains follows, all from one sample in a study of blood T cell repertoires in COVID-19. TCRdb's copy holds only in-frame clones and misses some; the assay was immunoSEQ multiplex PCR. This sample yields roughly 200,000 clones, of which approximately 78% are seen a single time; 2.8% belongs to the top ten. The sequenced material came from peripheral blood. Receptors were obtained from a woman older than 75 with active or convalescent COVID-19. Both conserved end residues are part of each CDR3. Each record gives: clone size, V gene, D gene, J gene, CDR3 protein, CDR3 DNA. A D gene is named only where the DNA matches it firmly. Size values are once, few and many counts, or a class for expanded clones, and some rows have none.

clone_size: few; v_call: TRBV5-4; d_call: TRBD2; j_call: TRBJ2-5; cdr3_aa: CASSPTASGDLQETQYF; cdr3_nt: TGTGCCAGCAGCCCGACTGCTAGCGGGGACCTTCAAGAGACCCAGTACTTC
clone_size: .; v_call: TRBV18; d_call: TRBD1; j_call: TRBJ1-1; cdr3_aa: CASSQTTGGDTEAFF; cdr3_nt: TGTGCCAGCTCACAAACGACAGGGGGGGACACTGAAGCTTTCTTT
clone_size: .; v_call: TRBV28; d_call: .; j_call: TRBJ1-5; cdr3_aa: CASSTTGGWGQPQHF; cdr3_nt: TGTGCCAGCAGTACGACCGGGGGATGGGGACAGCCCCAGCATTTT
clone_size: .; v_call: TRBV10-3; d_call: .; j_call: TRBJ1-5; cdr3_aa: CASKGHGEPQHF; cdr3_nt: TGTGCCTCTAAGGGGCACGGAGAGCCCCAGCATTTT
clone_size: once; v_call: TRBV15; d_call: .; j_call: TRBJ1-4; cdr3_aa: CATVGRERKLFF; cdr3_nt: TGTGCCACTGTCGGGAGGGAGAGAAAACTGTTTTTT
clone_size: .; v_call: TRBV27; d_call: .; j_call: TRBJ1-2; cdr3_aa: CASRRWGDYGYTF; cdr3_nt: TGTGCCAGCAGGCGGTGGGGGGACTATGGCTACACCTTC
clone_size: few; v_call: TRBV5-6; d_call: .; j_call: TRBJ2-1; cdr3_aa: CASSRGNEQFF; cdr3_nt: TGTGCCAGCAGCCGGGGGAATGAGCAGTTCTTC
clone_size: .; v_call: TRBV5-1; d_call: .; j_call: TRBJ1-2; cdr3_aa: CASSLGVSLPGYGYTF; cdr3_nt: TGCGCCAGCAGCTTGGGGGTCTCGCTTCCGGGCTATGGCTACACCTTC
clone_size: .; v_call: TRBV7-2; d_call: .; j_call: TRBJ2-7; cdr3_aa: CASSPGTTVYEQYF; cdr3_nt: TGTGCCAGCAGTCCCGGGACAACGGTTTACGAGCAGTACTTC
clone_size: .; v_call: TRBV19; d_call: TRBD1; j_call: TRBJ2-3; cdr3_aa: CASMETGGTDTQYF; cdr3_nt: TGTGCCAGTATGGAGACAGGGGGGACAGATACGCAGTATTTT
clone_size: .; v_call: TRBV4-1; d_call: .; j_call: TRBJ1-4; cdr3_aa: CASSPRPASPGVGEKLFF; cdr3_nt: TGCGCCAGCAGCCCCCGTCCCGCTTCCCCGGGGGTAGGTGAAAAACTGTTTTTT
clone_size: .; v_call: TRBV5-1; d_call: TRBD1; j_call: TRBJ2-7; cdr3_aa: CASREQGSYEQYF; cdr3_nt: TGCGCCAGCAGAGAACAGGGGTCCTACGAGCAGTACTTC
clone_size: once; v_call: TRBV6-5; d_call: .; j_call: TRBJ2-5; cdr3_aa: CASSYVHNQETQYF; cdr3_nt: TGTGCCAGCAGTTACGTACATAACCAAGAGACCCAGTACTTC
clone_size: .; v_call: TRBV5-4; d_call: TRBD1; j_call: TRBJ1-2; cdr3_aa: CASSLGQMGNYGYTF; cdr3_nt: TGTGCCAGCAGCCTGGGACAGATGGGAAACTATGGCTACACCTTC
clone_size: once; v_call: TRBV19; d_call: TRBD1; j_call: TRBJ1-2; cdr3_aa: CASSLTGGVGYTF; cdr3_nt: TGTGCCAGTAGCCTGACAGGGGGGGTAGGCTACACCTTC
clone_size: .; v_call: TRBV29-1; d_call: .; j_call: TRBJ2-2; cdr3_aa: CSVDTSFTGELFF; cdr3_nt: TGCAGCGTTGATACAAGTTTTACCGGGGAGCTGTTTTTT
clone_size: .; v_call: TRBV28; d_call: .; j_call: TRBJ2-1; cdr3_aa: CASSHQTSYNEQFF; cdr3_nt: TGTGCCAGCAGTCACCAGACTAGCTACAATGAGCAGTTCTTC
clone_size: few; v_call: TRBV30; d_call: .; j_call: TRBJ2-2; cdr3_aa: CAWTRSTAGELFF; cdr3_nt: TGTGCCTGGACCCGCTCGACAGCCGGGGAGCTGTTTTTT
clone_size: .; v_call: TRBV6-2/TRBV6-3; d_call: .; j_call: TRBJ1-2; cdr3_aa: CASSLTASYGYTF; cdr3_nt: TGTGCCAGCAGTTTGACAGCCAGTTATGGCTACACCTTC
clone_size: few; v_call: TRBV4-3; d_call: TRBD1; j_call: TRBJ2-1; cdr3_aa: CASSLGYGTGSSNEQFF; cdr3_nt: TGCGCCAGCAGCCTTGGGTATGGGACAGGGTCCTCCAATGAGCAGTTCTTC
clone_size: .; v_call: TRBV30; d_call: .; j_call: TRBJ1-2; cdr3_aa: CAWSVRGLSWGYTF; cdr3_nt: TGTGCCTGGAGTGTACGGGGACTTTCGTGGGGCTACACCTTC
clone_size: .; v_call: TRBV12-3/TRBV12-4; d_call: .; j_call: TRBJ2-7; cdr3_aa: CASSFQDPYEQYF; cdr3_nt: TGTGCCAGCAGTTTCCAGGATCCCTACGAGCAGTACTTC
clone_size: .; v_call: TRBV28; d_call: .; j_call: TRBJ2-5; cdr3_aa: CASSFRSGTFLQETQYF; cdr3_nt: TGTGCCAGCAGTTTTCGTAGCGGCACCTTTCTCCAAGAGACCCAGTACTTC
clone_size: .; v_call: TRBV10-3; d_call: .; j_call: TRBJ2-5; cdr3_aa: CAIRMDYLETQYF; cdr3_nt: TGTGCCATCAGGATGGACTATTTAGAGACCCAGTACTTC
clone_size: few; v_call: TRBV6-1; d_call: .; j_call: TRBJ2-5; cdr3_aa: CASSEPGVSRETQYF; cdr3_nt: TGTGCCAGCAGTGAACCAGGGGTATCGAGGGAGACCCAGTACTTC
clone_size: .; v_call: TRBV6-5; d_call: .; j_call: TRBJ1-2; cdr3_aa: CASRWEGGWNTF; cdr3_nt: TGTGCCAGCAGGTGGGAGGGGGGGTGGAACACCTTC
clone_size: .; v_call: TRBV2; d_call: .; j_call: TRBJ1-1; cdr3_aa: CASRGQPNTEAFF; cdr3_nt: TGTGCCAGCCGGGGACAACCGAACACTGAAGCTTTCTTT
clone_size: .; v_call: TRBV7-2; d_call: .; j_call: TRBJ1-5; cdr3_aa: CASSLGARNQPQHF; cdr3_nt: TGTGCCAGCAGCTTAGGTGCCAGAAATCAGCCCCAGCATTTT
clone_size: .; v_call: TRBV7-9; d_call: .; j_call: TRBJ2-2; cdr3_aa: CASSLVANTGELFF; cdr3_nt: TGTGCCAGCAGCTTGGTAGCGAACACCGGGGAGCTGTTTTTT
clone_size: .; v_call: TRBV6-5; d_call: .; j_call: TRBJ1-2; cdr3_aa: CASRSGHQNYGYTF; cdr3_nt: TGTGCCAGCAGGTCGGGACACCAAAACTATGGCTACACCTTC
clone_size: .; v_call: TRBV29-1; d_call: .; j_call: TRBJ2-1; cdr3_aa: CSVGVRIGEQFF; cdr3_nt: TGCAGCGTCGGGGTCCGGATTGGAGAGCAGTTCTTC
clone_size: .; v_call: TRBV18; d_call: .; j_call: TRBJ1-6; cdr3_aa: CASSPPMSPLHF; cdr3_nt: TGTGCCAGCTCACCACCCATGTCACCCCTCCACTTT
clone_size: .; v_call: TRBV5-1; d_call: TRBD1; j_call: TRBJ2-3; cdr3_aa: CASSTTGGTVTDTQYF; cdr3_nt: TGCGCCAGCAGCACAACAGGGGGCACGGTCACAGATACGCAGTATTTT
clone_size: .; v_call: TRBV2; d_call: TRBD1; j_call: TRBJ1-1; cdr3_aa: CASSVGQGGAFF; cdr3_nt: TGTGCCAGCAGTGTCGGACAGGGGGGAGCTTTCTTT
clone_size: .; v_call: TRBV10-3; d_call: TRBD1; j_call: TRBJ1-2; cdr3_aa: CAISATGADGYTF; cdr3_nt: TGTGCCATCAGTGCAACAGGGGCGGATGGCTACACCTTC
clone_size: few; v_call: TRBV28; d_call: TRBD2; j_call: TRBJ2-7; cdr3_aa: CASSLLAGGYEQYF; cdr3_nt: TGTGCCAGCAGTTTACTAGCGGGGGGCTACGAGCAGTACTTC
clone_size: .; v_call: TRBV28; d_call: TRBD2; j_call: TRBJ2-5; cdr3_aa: CASSPSGGLATQYF; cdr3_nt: TGTGCCAGCAGTCCTAGCGGGGGTTTAGCGACCCAGTACTTC
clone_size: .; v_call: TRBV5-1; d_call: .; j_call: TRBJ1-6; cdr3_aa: CASSPPGDSTPLHF; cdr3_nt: TGCGCCAGCAGCCCGCCGGGAGATTCAACACCCCTCCACTTT